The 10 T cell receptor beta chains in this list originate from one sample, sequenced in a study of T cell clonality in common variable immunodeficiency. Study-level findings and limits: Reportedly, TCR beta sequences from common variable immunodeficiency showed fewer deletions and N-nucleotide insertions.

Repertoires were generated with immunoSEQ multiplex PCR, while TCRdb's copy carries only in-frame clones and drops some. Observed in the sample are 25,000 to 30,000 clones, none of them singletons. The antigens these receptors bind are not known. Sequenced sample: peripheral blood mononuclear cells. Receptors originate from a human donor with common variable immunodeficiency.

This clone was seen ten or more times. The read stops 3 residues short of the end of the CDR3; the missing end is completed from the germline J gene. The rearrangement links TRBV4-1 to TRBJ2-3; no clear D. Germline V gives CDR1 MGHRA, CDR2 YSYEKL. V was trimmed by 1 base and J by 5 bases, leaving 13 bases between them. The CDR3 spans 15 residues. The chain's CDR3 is CASSQVSISRDTQYF. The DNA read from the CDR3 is TGCGCCAGCAGCCAAGTTAGTATCTCCCGAGATACG.

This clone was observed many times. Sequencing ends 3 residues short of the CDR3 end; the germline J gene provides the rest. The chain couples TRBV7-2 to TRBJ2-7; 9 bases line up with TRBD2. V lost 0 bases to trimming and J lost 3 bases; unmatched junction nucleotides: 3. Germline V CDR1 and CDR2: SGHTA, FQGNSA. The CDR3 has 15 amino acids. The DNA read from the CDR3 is TGTGCCAGCAGCTTAGCTGTAGCGGGAGTCTACGAG. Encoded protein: CASSLAVAGVYE. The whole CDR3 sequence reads CASSLAVAGVYEQYF.

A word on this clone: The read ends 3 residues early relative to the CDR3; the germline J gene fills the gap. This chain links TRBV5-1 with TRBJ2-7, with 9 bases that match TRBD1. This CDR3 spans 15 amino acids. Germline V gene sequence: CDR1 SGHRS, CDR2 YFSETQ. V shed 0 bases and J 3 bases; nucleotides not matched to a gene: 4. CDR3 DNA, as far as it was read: TGCGCCAGCAGCTTGGAAACAGGGGGCGTCTACGAG. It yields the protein CASSLETGGVYE. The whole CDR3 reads CASSLETGGVYEQYF.

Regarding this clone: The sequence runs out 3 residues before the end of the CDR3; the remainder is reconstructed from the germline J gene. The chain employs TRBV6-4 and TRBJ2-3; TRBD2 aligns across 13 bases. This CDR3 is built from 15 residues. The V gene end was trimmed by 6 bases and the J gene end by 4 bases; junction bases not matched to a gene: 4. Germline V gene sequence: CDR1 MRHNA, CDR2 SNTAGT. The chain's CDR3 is CASSGLAGAPDTQYF. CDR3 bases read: TGTGCCAGCAGCGGACTAGCGGGAGCCCCAGATACG.

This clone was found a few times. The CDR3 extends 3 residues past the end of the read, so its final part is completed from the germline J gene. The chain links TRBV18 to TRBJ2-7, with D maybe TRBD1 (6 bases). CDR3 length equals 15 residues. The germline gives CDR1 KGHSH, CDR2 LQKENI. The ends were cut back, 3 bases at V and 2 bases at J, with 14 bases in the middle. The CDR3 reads CASSPTEQGTYEQYF. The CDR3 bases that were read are TGTGCCAGCTCACCGACAGAACAGGGAACCTACGAG.

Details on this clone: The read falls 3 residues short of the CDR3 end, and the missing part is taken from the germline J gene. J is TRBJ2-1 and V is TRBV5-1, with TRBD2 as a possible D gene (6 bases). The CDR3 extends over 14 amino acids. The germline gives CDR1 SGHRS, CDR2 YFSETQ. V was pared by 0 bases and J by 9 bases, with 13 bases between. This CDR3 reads CASSLEAGKGEQFF. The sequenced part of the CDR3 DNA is TGCGCCAGCAGCTTGGAGGCGGGAAAGGGTGAG.

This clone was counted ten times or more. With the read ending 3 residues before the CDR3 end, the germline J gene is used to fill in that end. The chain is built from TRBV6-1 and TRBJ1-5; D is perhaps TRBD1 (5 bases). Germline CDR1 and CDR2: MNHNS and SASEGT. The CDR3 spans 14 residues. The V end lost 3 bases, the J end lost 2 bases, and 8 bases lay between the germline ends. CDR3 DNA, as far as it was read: TGTGCCAGCAGTGAGCAGGGTGGCAATCAGCCC. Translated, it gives CASSEQGGNQP. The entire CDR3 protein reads CASSEQGGNQPQHF.

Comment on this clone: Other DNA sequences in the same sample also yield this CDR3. CDR3 residues: CASGQGAGTGELFF. The CDR3 DNA, read in part, is TGTGCCAGCGGACAGGGGGCGGGCACCGGGGAG. The chain uses TRBV5-6 and TRBJ2-2, with 11 bases lining up with TRBD1. The CDR3 end lies 3 residues beyond the end of the read and is filled in from the germline J gene. V lost 7 bases, J lost 4 bases, and 3 bases stayed unmatched. The CDR3 runs 14 residues. CDR1 and CDR2 from the germline V gene are SGHDT and YYEEEE.

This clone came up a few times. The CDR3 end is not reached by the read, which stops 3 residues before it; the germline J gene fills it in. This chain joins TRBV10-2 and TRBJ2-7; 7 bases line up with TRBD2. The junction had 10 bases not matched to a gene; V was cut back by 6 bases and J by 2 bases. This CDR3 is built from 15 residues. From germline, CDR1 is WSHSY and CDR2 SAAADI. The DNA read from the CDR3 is TGCGCCAGCAGCGCCACCGTGGGGGGGACCTACGAG. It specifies CASSATVGGTYE. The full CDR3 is CASSATVGGTYEQYF.

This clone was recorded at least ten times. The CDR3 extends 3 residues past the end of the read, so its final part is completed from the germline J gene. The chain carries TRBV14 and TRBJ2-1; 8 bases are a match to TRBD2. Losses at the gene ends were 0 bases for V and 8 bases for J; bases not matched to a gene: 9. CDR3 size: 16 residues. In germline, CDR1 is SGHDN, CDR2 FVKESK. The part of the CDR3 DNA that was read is TGTGCCAGCAGCCAAGATAAAGCGGGAGTGTTCTATGAG. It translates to CASSQDKAGVFYE. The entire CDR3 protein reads CASSQDKAGVFYEQFF.